A selection of T cell receptor beta chains follows, all from one sample in a study of blood T cell repertoires in COVID-19. Generated by immunoSEQ multiplex PCR, the TCRdb table keeps only in-frame clones and is missing some. Of around 260,000 clones listed, 75% to 95% are singletons. The sample consisted of peripheral blood. The source of these receptors is a person under 30 with COVID-19, enrolled during active disease. Each CDR3 is given with its conserved first and last residue. A D gene is named only where the DNA matches it firmly. A row's size may be missing; if present it is once, few, many or a size class.

D	J	V	size	CDR3	DNA
-	TRBJ2-7	TRBV9	-	CASSEGSASYEQYF	TGTGCCAGCAGCGAGGGGTCCGCCTCCTACGAGCAGTACTTC
TRBD2	TRBJ2-7	TRBV2	-	CASSASGAKRADEQYF	TGTGCCAGCAGTGCTAGCGGGGCAAAGAGGGCCGACGAGCAGTACTTC
-	TRBJ2-7	TRBV2	-	CASSGGEQYF	TGTGCCAGCAGTGGAGGAGAGCAGTACTTC
TRBD1	TRBJ2-7	TRBV19	-	CASRQGVGEQYF	TGTGCCAGTAGACAGGGGGTCGGTGAGCAGTACTTC
-	TRBJ1-2	TRBV29-1	-	CSVQGRDYGYTF	TGCAGCGTTCAGGGTAGGGACTATGGCTACACCTTC
-	TRBJ1-3	TRBV7-9	-	CASSSDGNYGNTIYF	TGTGCCAGCAGCTCGGACGGGAATTATGGAAACACCATATATTTT
-	TRBJ2-7	TRBV25-1	-	CASSPRQSYEQYF	TGTGCCAGCAGTCCGAGGCAGTCCTACGAGCAGTACTTC
-	TRBJ2-1	TRBV10-3	-	CAISDSLAVSSYNEQFF	TGTGCCATCAGTGACTCCCTAGCTGTTAGCTCCTACAATGAGCAGTTCTTC
-	TRBJ1-5	TRBV4-3	-	CASSQEAGSNQPQHF	TGCGCCAGCAGCCAAGAAGCAGGTAGCAATCAGCCCCAGCATTTT
-	TRBJ2-7	TRBV7-3	once	CSAAGQFEQYF	TGTTCGGCAGCCGGACAGTTCGAGCAGTACTTC
TRBD2	TRBJ2-2	TRBV5-1	-	CASSSLSGDTGELFF	TGCGCCAGCAGCTCCCTTAGCGGGGACACCGGGGAGCTGTTTTTT
-	TRBJ2-1	TRBV19	-	CASSVTSSYNEQFF	TGTGCCAGTAGTGTCACGAGCTCCTACAATGAGCAGTTCTTC
-	TRBJ2-2	TRBV6-5	-	CASSIGPGELFF	TGTGCCAGCAGCATTGGGCCCGGGGAGCTGTTTTTT
-	TRBJ2-7	TRBV15	-	CATSRPNAYEQYF	TGTGCCACCAGCAGACCCAACGCGTACGAGCAGTACTTC
-	TRBJ2-2	TRBV4-1	few	CASRPLTGELFF	TGCGCCAGCAGGCCACTCACCGGGGAGCTGTTTTTT
-	TRBJ2-7	TRBV5-1	-	CASSLSNSGYYEQYF	TGCGCCAGCAGCTTGTCGAATAGCGGATACTACGAGCAGTACTTC
-	TRBJ2-7	TRBV5-6	-	CASSLSSEQYF	TGTGCCAGCAGCTTGTCTAGCGAGCAGTACTTC
TRBD2	TRBJ2-7	TRBV7-8	-	CASSRRTSGYEQYF	TGTGCCAGCAGCCGCCGGACTAGCGGTTACGAGCAGTACTTC
-	TRBJ2-2	TRBV11-3	-	CASSHLGAPTGELFF	TGTGCCAGCAGCCACTTGGGAGCCCCCACCGGGGAGCTGTTTTTT
TRBD1	TRBJ1-1	TRBV6-6	-	CASSFGQGGVTEAFF	TGTGCCAGCAGTTTCGGACAGGGCGGAGTCACTGAAGCTTTCTTT
TRBD2	TRBJ2-6	TRBV9	-	CASSVSRGGVSGANVLTF	TGTGCCAGCAGCGTAAGTCGCGGGGGGGTGTCTGGGGCCAACGTCCTGACTTTC
TRBD2	TRBJ2-5	TRBV24-1	-	CATSDPILSSGTQYF	TGTGCCACCAGTGATCCGATTCTGTCTAGCGGGACCCAGTACTTC
-	TRBJ1-1	TRBV29-1	-	CSVSDTEAFF	TGCAGCGTTTCCGACACTGAAGCTTTCTTT
-	TRBJ2-3	TRBV6-2/TRBV6-3	-	CASSPEFLGTDTQYF	TGTGCCAGCAGTCCCGAGTTCCTCGGGACAGATACGCAGTATTTT
-	TRBJ1-3	TRBV24-1	-	CATSDPTGSGNTIYF	TGTGCCACCAGTGATCCTACAGGGTCTGGAAACACCATATATTTT
-	TRBJ1-1	TRBV14	-	CASSQDGLTNTEAFF	TGTGCCAGCAGCCAAGATGGGCTGACGAACACTGAAGCTTTCTTT
-	TRBJ1-5	TRBV19	-	CASRAPTAQRGGPQHF	TGTGCCAGTAGGGCCCCGACGGCACAGCGGGGGGGGCCCCAGCATTTT
-	TRBJ1-1	TRBV5-1	-	CASRFRSASGGHEAFF	TGCGCCAGCAGATTCCGATCCGCTTCGGGGGGCCATGAAGCTTTCTTT
-	TRBJ2-2	TRBV5-6	-	CASSLLASNTGELFF	TGTGCCAGCAGCTTGTTAGCATCGAACACCGGGGAGCTGTTTTTT
-	TRBJ2-1	TRBV3-1/TRBV3-2	-	CASSQLGRDNEQFF	TGTGCCAGCAGCCAGCTCGGGCGGGACAATGAGCAGTTCTTC
-	TRBJ2-7	TRBV10-3	once	CAISEHRSGPSYEQYF	TGTGCCATCAGTGAGCACCGGAGCGGACCCTCCTACGAGCAGTACTTC
-	TRBJ2-7	TRBV21-1	-	CASITGTSYEQYF	TGTGCCAGCATCACAGGGACCTCCTACGAGCAGTACTTC
-	TRBJ1-3	TRBV29-1	-	CSVERGISGNTIYF	TGCAGCGTTGAAAGGGGCATCTCTGGAAACACCATATATTTT
TRBD1	TRBJ2-5	TRBV7-7	-	CASRLDRGIQETQYF	TGTGCCAGCAGATTGGACAGGGGGATACAAGAGACCCAGTACTTC
TRBD2	TRBJ2-7	TRBV5-1	-	CASSLAVAGSYEQYF	TGCGCCAGCAGCTTGGCGGTAGCGGGGTCCTACGAGCAGTACTTC
TRBD2	TRBJ2-7	TRBV2	-	CASSSSSGYEQYF	TGTGCCAGCAGCTCCTCTAGCGGCTACGAGCAGTACTTC
-	TRBJ1-5	TRBV5-4	-	CASSLPTPSNQPQHF	TGTGCCAGCAGCTTGCCGACACCCAGCAATCAGCCCCAGCATTTT
-	TRBJ1-6	TRBV6-4	-	CASSVDRISPLHF	TGTGCCAGCAGCGTGGACAGAATCTCACCCCTCCACTTT
TRBD2	TRBJ2-1	TRBV10-1	-	CATWTSGYSNEQFF	TGCGCCACTTGGACTAGCGGGTACTCCAATGAGCAGTTCTTC
TRBD1	TRBJ1-4	TRBV28	-	CASSSRQGREKLFF	TGTGCCAGCAGTTCACGACAGGGAAGGGAGAAACTGTTTTTT
-	TRBJ2-3	TRBV7-9	-	CASSPTDTFADTQYF	TGTGCCAGCAGCCCGACTGATACCTTCGCAGATACGCAGTATTTT
TRBD1	TRBJ2-5	TRBV4-2	-	CASSAPDRGQETQYF	TGTGCCAGCAGCGCTCCTGACAGGGGCCAAGAGACCCAGTACTTC
-	TRBJ1-6	TRBV12-3/TRBV12-4	-	CASSSGNSPLHF	TGTGCCAGCAGTTCCGGGAATTCACCCCTCCACTTT
-	TRBJ2-2	TRBV7-9	-	CASSLVAVHGELFF	TGTGCCAGCAGCTTAGTGGCAGTTCACGGGGAGCTGTTTTTT
TRBD1	TRBJ1-1	TRBV30	-	CAWRLGTGGRLNTEAFF	TGTGCCTGGAGACTCGGGACAGGGGGCCGCCTGAACACTGAAGCTTTCTTT
TRBD2	TRBJ2-5	TRBV6-5	-	CASRKMTSGRETQYF	TGTGCCAGCAGGAAAATGACTAGCGGGAGGGAGACCCAGTACTTC
-	TRBJ2-3	TRBV28	-	CASRVGEVRSTDTQYF	TGTGCCAGCAGGGTAGGCGAGGTGAGGAGCACAGATACGCAGTATTTT
-	TRBJ1-5	TRBV28	-	CASSPGGDFQPQHF	TGTGCCAGCAGCCCTGGAGGGGACTTTCAGCCCCAGCATTTT
TRBD2	TRBJ2-2	TRBV25-1	-	CASSEGTSGRTGELFF	TGTGCCAGCAGTGAAGGGACTAGCGGGAGGACCGGGGAGCTGTTTTTT
-	TRBJ2-7	TRBV29-1	-	CSVGLEGYEQYF	TGCAGCGTTGGACTAGAAGGTTACGAGCAGTACTTC
TRBD1	TRBJ2-5	TRBV27	-	CASSSPWTGQETQYF	TGTGCCAGCAGTTCCCCTTGGACAGGCCAAGAGACCCAGTACTTC
-	TRBJ1-2	TRBV6-1	-	CASSEQAPLYGYTF	TGTGCCAGCAGTGAACAGGCACCACTCTATGGCTACACCTTC
-	TRBJ2-1	TRBV19	-	CASSMGPDPNEQFF	TGTGCCAGTAGTATGGGGCCAGACCCCAATGAGCAGTTCTTC
-	TRBJ2-7	TRBV19	-	CASSITVRYEQYF	TGTGCCAGTAGTATTACGGTCCGCTACGAGCAGTACTTC
-	TRBJ2-3	TRBV2	-	CASTRSESTQYF	TGTGCCAGCACCCGGTCCGAAAGTACGCAGTATTTT
-	TRBJ1-1	TRBV10-2	-	CASRDPGGSTEAFF	TGCGCCAGCAGGGACCCCGGGGGAAGCACTGAAGCTTTCTTT
-	TRBJ1-2	TRBV18	-	CASSPYNDYGYTF	TGTGCCAGCTCACCATATAATGACTATGGCTACACCTTC
-	TRBJ2-7	TRBV6-1	-	CASSEERQVLASTYEQYF	TGTGCCAGCAGTGAAGAACGTCAGGTCCTAGCGTCGACCTACGAGCAGTACTTC